This is a list of T cell receptor beta chains from one sample in a study of blood T cell repertoires in COVID-19. Libraries were prepared by immunoSEQ multiplex PCR; TCRdb keeps only in-frame clonotypes and omits some of them. The table lists around 160,000 clones, roughly 80% of them singletons. The sequencing sample was made of peripheral blood. All receptors derive from a middle-aged woman with active or convalescent COVID-19. CDR3s include the opening cysteine and the closing phenylalanine or tryptophan. The D gene is left open where the match is weak. Expanded clones get a size class; other rows say once, few or many, or leave the size out.

cdr3_nt	cdr3_aa	clone_size	d_call	j_call	v_call
TGTGCCAGTAGTCCAAAGGGGGGGCCCTCCTACGAGCAGTACTTC	CASSPKGGPSYEQYF	NA	NA	TRBJ2-7	TRBV19
TGTGCCAGCAGTCGGGGAGTACTCGTCCCTGGGGCCAACGTCCTGACTTTC	CASSRGVLVPGANVLTF	NA	NA	TRBJ2-6	TRBV5-8
TGTGCCAGCTCCATCCTATCAGACAGGGGAGAACTGTTTTTT	CASSILSDRGELFF	NA	TRBD1	TRBJ1-4	TRBV18
TGTGCCAGCAGTGAAGCCAGGTCCACCGGGGAGCTGTTTTTT	CASSEARSTGELFF	NA	NA	TRBJ2-2	TRBV2
TGTGCCAGCAGCAGATTACAGGGGAACACTGAAGCTTTCTTT	CASSRLQGNTEAFF	NA	NA	TRBJ1-1	TRBV5-8
TGTGCCAGCAGTTTATTAGGACGGGGAGACAATCAGCCCCAGCATTTT	CASSLLGRGDNQPQHF	NA	NA	TRBJ1-5	TRBV28
TGCAGCGCTCAGCGGGAGGCTCGGTTAGAGACCCAGTACTTC	CSAQREARLETQYF	NA	TRBD2	TRBJ2-5	TRBV29-1
TGTGCCAGCAGTTTTGTTGGCGGCCCTAGCTCCTACGAGCAGTACTTC	CASSFVGGPSSYEQYF	NA	NA	TRBJ2-7	TRBV27
TGTGCCAGCTCAGGGGCCTTTGAAGCTTTCTTT	CASSGAFEAFF	few	NA	TRBJ1-1	TRBV6-5
TGTGCCAGCAGCCTGGCCGCAAACTGGGCTACGCGGTACTTC	CASSLAANWATRYF	NA	NA	TRBJ2-7	TRBV5-4
TGTGCCAGCCAAATAACAGGAAGCTATGGCTACACCTTC	CASQITGSYGYTF	NA	NA	TRBJ1-2	TRBV5-4
TGTGCCAGCAGCCAAGACCCGGGGAGAGGGAACATTCAGTACTTC	CASSQDPGRGNIQYF	NA	NA	TRBJ2-4	TRBV14
TGTGCCAGCAACCCATTCGGGTCGTCGAGGAACACTGAAGCTTTCTTT	CASNPFGSSRNTEAFF	few	NA	TRBJ1-1	TRBV27
TGTGCCTGGAGTCGGGCAGGGTTGATACTTGGCTACACCTTC	CAWSRAGLILGYTF	NA	NA	TRBJ1-2	TRBV30
TGTGCCAGCAGTTACCCTCCAGTTGAACGTAAAGAGACCCAGTACTTC	CASSYPPVERKETQYF	NA	NA	TRBJ2-5	TRBV6-2/TRBV6-3
TGTGCCAGCAGTTCCCCCAGGGGGCGGGAGACTGAAGCTTTCTTT	CASSSPRGRETEAFF	NA	TRBD1	TRBJ1-1	TRBV6-5
TGCGCCAGCAGCTTGCGGGCCGGGACAACTAACTATGGCTACACCTTC	CASSLRAGTTNYGYTF	NA	NA	TRBJ1-2	TRBV5-1
TGTGCCAGCAGCTTAGCTCAGAGGAACTATGGCTACACCTTC	CASSLAQRNYGYTF	NA	NA	TRBJ1-2	TRBV7-2
TGTGCCAGCAGGCCGGGACAGGGAGGAGGGTCCTATAATTCACCCCTCCACTTT	CASRPGQGGGSYNSPLHF	NA	TRBD1	TRBJ1-6	TRBV28
TGTGCCAGCAGCTTAGAATTACTGACTAGAGACACTGAAGCTTTCTTT	CASSLELLTRDTEAFF	NA	NA	TRBJ1-1	TRBV7-2
TGTGCCAGCAGTCCTCGGACTAGCAGTGCATCTATCAGTGAGCAGTTCTTC	CASSPRTSSASISEQFF	NA	TRBD2	TRBJ2-1	TRBV27
TGTGCCAGCAGCCCCTGGGGGCAGACTTACAATGAGCAGTTCTTC	CASSPWGQTYNEQFF	NA	NA	TRBJ2-1	TRBV9
TGTGCCAGCAGCGGTAGCGGGAGGGACAACTACGAGCAGTACTTC	CASSGSGRDNYEQYF	NA	TRBD2	TRBJ2-7	TRBV7-9
TGTGCCAGCAGCTTAGATGGATCAGGAAACTATGGCTACACCTTC	CASSLDGSGNYGYTF	NA	NA	TRBJ1-2	TRBV11-3
TGTGCCAGCAGCTTGGGACAGCTAGATCAGCCCCAGCATTTT	CASSLGQLDQPQHF	few	NA	TRBJ1-5	TRBV5-5
TGTGCCAGCAGCCCGAGGGTTTTCTACGAGCAGTACTTC	CASSPRVFYEQYF	NA	NA	TRBJ2-7	TRBV28
TGTGCCAGCGGCAACAGGGTTTCGGGGCTGTTTTTT	CASGNRVSGLFF	once	NA	TRBJ2-2	TRBV28
TGTGCCAGCAGTTTATGGGGCGGAACAGGACAAACCTACGAGCAGTACTTC	CASSLWGGTGQTYEQYF	NA	NA	TRBJ2-7	TRBV28
TGCGCCAGCAGTGAGAGAACCCCCGTCGGGCAGTACTTC	CASSERTPVGQYF	NA	NA	TRBJ2-7	TRBV10-1
TGTGCCAGCAGCCAAGTCCCGCCGACAGACCCGGACACTGAAGCTTTCTTT	CASSQVPPTDPDTEAFF	NA	NA	TRBJ1-1	TRBV4-2
TGTGCCATCAGGGGGACAGGGTCCCCTGAAGCTTTCTTT	CAIRGTGSPEAFF	NA	TRBD1	TRBJ1-1	TRBV10-3
TGTGCCAGCAGTCGGGACAGGGCTAGCAATCAGCCCCAGCATTTT	CASSRDRASNQPQHF	NA	TRBD1	TRBJ1-5	TRBV2
TGTGCCAGCAGCTTGCACAGGGTTCCTAATGAAAAACTGTTTTTT	CASSLHRVPNEKLFF	NA	NA	TRBJ1-4	TRBV7-2
TGTGCCAGTAGTATCCTGGACAGACCCAATCAGCCCCAGCATTTT	CASSILDRPNQPQHF	NA	NA	TRBJ1-5	TRBV19
TGTGCCAGCAAGGAGGCCCCTTTGAACACTGAAGCTTTCTTT	CASKEAPLNTEAFF	NA	NA	TRBJ1-1	TRBV11-2
TGTGCCAGCAGTTTCCCGGGGGACAGGGAGCAGCAGTACTTC	CASSFPGDREQQYF	NA	TRBD1	TRBJ2-7	TRBV28
TGCAGCGTTACAGGGGATGGCTACACCTTC	CSVTGDGYTF	few	TRBD1	TRBJ1-2	TRBV29-1
TGCGCCAGCAGCTTGGGCACGGGGGGGTACCAAGAGACCCAGTACTTC	CASSLGTGGYQETQYF	NA	TRBD2	TRBJ2-5	TRBV5-1
TGTGCCAGCAGGATGACGAAGGACACCCTCACCTACGAGCAGTACTTC	CASRMTKDTLTYEQYF	NA	NA	TRBJ2-7	TRBV7-9
TGTGCCAGCAGCTTAGAGCCTAGCGAGGGGGGGTTAGCCAAAAACATTCAGTACTTC	CASSLEPSEGGLAKNIQYF	NA	NA	TRBJ2-4	TRBV11-3
TGTGCCAGCAGCCCCCGGGGACTAGCGGGAGTAGATACGCAGTATTTT	CASSPRGLAGVDTQYF	NA	TRBD2	TRBJ2-3	TRBV5-4
TGTGCCAGCAGTCCCAAACGAGGAGGGGACAATGAGCAGTTCTTC	CASSPKRGGDNEQFF	NA	NA	TRBJ2-1	TRBV6-2/TRBV6-3
TGTGCCAGCAGCCAAGCAGCAGCGATTTACTATGGCTACACCTTC	CASSQAAAIYYGYTF	NA	NA	TRBJ1-2	TRBV14
TGCGCCAGCAGTGATGCTAGCGGCATGAACAATGAGCAGTTCTTC	CASSDASGMNNEQFF	NA	TRBD2	TRBJ2-1	TRBV10-1
TGTGCCAGCTCCGAGAATAGCAATCAGCCCCAGCATTTT	CASSENSNQPQHF	once	NA	TRBJ1-5	TRBV18
TGCGCCAGCAGCTTGGGAACAGGGAGCAATGAGCAGTTCTTC	CASSLGTGSNEQFF	NA	NA	TRBJ2-1	TRBV5-1
TGTGCCATCAGTCCACCGGGACAGGGGGCCGATGGCTACACCTTC	CAISPPGQGADGYTF	once	TRBD1	TRBJ1-2	TRBV10-3
TGCGCCAGCAGCTCCGGGAACACTGAAGCTTTCTTT	CASSSGNTEAFF	NA	NA	TRBJ1-1	TRBV5-1
TGCAGCGTTGGTGCCTCCCTTAGGAGCTCCTACGAGCAGTACTTC	CSVGASLRSSYEQYF	NA	NA	TRBJ2-7	TRBV29-1
TGTGCCAGCAGTGAAGCGGGGCAGCCTAACTATGGCTACACCTTC	CASSEAGQPNYGYTF	NA	NA	TRBJ1-2	TRBV6-1
TGTGCCAGCAGTACTCTTAAAAGACAGCTTATCTATGGCTACACCTTC	CASSTLKRQLIYGYTF	NA	NA	TRBJ1-2	TRBV28
TGTGCCAGCTCACCACGTGAGCGAAACTATGGCTACACCTTC	CASSPRERNYGYTF	NA	NA	TRBJ1-2	TRBV18
TGTGCCAGCAGCGATATTGGCGAAGGGGCCGGGGAGCTGTTTTTT	CASSDIGEGAGELFF	NA	NA	TRBJ2-2	TRBV9
TGCGCCAGCAGCTTGACAGGGGCGCTCTCCTACGAGCAGTACTTC	CASSLTGALSYEQYF	NA	TRBD1	TRBJ2-7	TRBV5-1
TGTGCCAGCAGGGTCAGGGGACAAGAGACCCAGTACTTC	CASRVRGQETQYF	NA	NA	TRBJ2-5	TRBV27
TGTGCCAGCTCACCACGGGCGTCACAGGGGCGCGGCACTGAAGCTTTCTTT	CASSPRASQGRGTEAFF	NA	TRBD1	TRBJ1-1	TRBV18
TGTGCCAGCAGCGAGGGAATGGAGACCCAGTACTTC	CASSEGMETQYF	NA	NA	TRBJ2-5	TRBV2
TGTGCCAGCAGTTCGCCTTACGGGGGGGACTATGGCTACACCTTC	CASSSPYGGDYGYTF	NA	NA	TRBJ1-2	TRBV28
TGTGCCAGCAGTTCCTCGCAGGCGAACTATGGCTACACCTTC	CASSSSQANYGYTF	NA	NA	TRBJ1-2	TRBV28
TGTGCCAGCAGTCCCCCTAACAGGGTGGGGGAGACCCAGTACTTC	CASSPPNRVGETQYF	NA	NA	TRBJ2-5	TRBV28